Listed here are 2 T cell receptor beta chains from one sample, sequenced in a study of cytomegalovirus exposure and HLA in healthy donors (dated by TCRdb to between 2016 and 2019). The library was generated by the immunoSEQ multiplex PCR assay. The multiplex PCR relied on a mix of 60 forward primers for TCR Vbeta segments and 13 reverse primers for TCR Jbeta segments. Not all clones reach the TCRdb copy of this immuneACCESS table, which keeps in-frame sequences only. Checked studies attribute under half of the gap to unresolved V genes and leave the rest unexplained. For this sample there are 140,000 to 150,000 clones; less than 85% appear just once. Under 2.5% of the sample lies in the top ten. Input material: PBMCs. All receptors derive from a woman aged 60-75 years in good health and CMV-seropositive.

The gene calls are TRBV18 and TRBJ1-4, with 8 bases lining up with TRBD1. Germline V CDR1 and CDR2: KGHSH, LQKENI. Losses at the gene ends were 4 bases for V and 6 bases for J; bases not matched to a gene: 4. This CDR3 is 14 amino acids long. CDR3 coding DNA: TGTGCCAGCTCACTAGGACAGGGTGATGAAAAACTGTTTTTT. Residues: CASSLGQGDEKLFF.

This clone was counted a few times. This CDR3 reads CASSLREGSSYEQYF. In nucleotides, the CDR3 is TGTGCCAGCAGCCTGCGGGAGGGAAGCTCCTACGAGCAGTACTTC. V usage is TRBV6-5 and J usage is TRBJ2-5; the match to TRBD2 covers 9 bases. The better agreement between TRBJ2-7 and the DNA end casts doubt on the J call. CDR3 length equals 15 residues. Germline V CDR1 and CDR2: MNHEY, SVGAGI.